The rows below give T cell receptor beta chains drawn from one sample of a study of T cell repertoires in cytomegalovirus infection. TCRdb re-analysed the reads in MiXCR, keeping a single row per CDR3 protein. Of about 490,000 distinct CDR3 sequences detected, 11% appear once; the ten largest clones hold about 10%. Sequenced input: PBMCs. The receptors come from a human donor in good health (CMV status not recorded). Some clones in this sample may be carry-over from other donors' samples. Each CDR3 is given with its conserved first and last residue. Each record gives: D gene, clone size, J gene, V gene, CDR3 DNA, CDR3 protein. A D gene is named only where the DNA matches it firmly. Clone size is shown for a subset of rows, as once, few, many or a class of expanded clone.

- many TRBJ2-2 TRBV20-1 TGCAGTGCTGGAAAACAGGATTTCGGGGAGCTGTTTTTT CSAGKQDFGELFF
- many TRBJ2-1 TRBV7-2 TGTGCCAGCAGCCCCCTCGCGGGACTGTACAATGAGCAGTTCTTC CASSPLAGLYNEQFF
- many TRBJ2-3 TRBV5-6 TGTGCCAGCAGCTTTCAGGGTCGTGTGACAGATACGCAGTATTTT CASSFQGRVTDTQYF
- few TRBJ1-5 TRBV20-1 TGCAGTGCTAGAGCATCACTAAGCAATCAGCCCCAGCATTTT CSARASLSNQPQHF
- - TRBJ1-5 TRBV14 TGTGCCAGCAGCCAAGGGTCGCGGGGCCCCCAGCATTTT CASSQGSRGPQHF
- many TRBJ1-1 TRBV10-3 TGTGCCATCAGTGACAAGGAGTACACTGAAGCTTTCTTT CAISDKEYTEAFF
- many TRBJ2-1 TRBV11-2 TGTGCCAGCAGCTTGTGGGGATTCCGGGCGGATGAGCAGTTCTTC CASSLWGFRADEQFF
- - TRBJ2-4 TRBV4-1 TGCGCCAGCAGCCAAGTTAGGGGAGCCAAAAACATTCAGTACTTC CASSQVRGAKNIQYF
- many TRBJ2-1 TRBV6-5 TGTGCCAGCAGCCGGACCTCCAACAATGAGCAGTTCTTC CASSRTSNNEQFF
- - TRBJ2-4 TRBV14 TGTGCCAGCAGCCAAGGTCGAGTATTCAAACCCCGAAAAAACATTCAGTACTTC CASSQGRVFKPRKNIQYF
TRBD1 once TRBJ1-1 TRBV13 TGTGCCAGCAGCCCCGGGACAGGGAAAAACACTGAAGCTTTCTTT CASSPGTGKNTEAFF
TRBD1 many TRBJ1-5 TRBV7-8 TGTGCCAGCAGCTTAGACGGGGACAGGGGGCTTGGCAATCAGCCCCAGCATTTT CASSLDGDRGLGNQPQHF
- - TRBJ1-5 TRBV15 TGTGCCACAGCCGGAGGAGGGTCGCGTCAGCCCCAGCATTTT CATAGGGSRQPQHF
- - TRBJ2-5 TRBV6-5 TGTGCCAGCAGACCCGACATACAAGAGACCCAGTACTTC CASRPDIQETQYF
TRBD1 few TRBJ1-2 TRBV3-1 TGTGCCAGCAGCCTCCGGGACAGGGGATCTGGTGGCTACACCTTC CASSLRDRGSGGYTF
- few TRBJ1-3 TRBV3-1 TGTGCCAGCAGCCAAGGCGCAGTCTCTGGAAACACCATATATTTT CASSQGAVSGNTIYF
- many TRBJ2-1 TRBV19 TGTGCCAGTAGTCAAGGGGGCTCCTACAATGAGCAGTTCTTC CASSQGGSYNEQFF
TRBD1 few TRBJ1-2 TRBV7-3 TGTGCCAGCAGTCCGACAGGGGGCTCGCACTATGGCTACACCTTC CASSPTGGSHYGYTF
- few TRBJ2-3 TRBV14 TGTGCCAGCAGCCAACTGACCTCTTCAACCACAGATACGCAGTATTTT CASSQLTSSTTDTQYF
- many TRBJ2-3 TRBV11-3 TGTGCCAGCAGCTCATGGGAAGATACGCAGTATTTT CASSSWEDTQYF
TRBD2 - TRBJ2-7 TRBV9 TGTGCCAGCAGCGACACTAGCGGGAGGTCGGAGGAGCAGTACTTC CASSDTSGRSEEQYF
- - TRBJ1-6 TRBV14 TGTGCCAGCAGCCAAGATCTAGGTAGATTCCTCCACTTT CASSQDLGRFLHF
- many TRBJ1-1 TRBV7-2 TGTGCCAGCAGCCCGCAGGCCGTTGGGTATGAAGCTTTCTTT CASSPQAVGYEAFF
- few TRBJ1-1 TRBV9 TGTGCCAGCAGCGTAGGGTCCAAGAACACTGAAGCTTTCTTT CASSVGSKNTEAFF
- - TRBJ2-1 TRBV9 TGTGCCAGCAGCGTGGACCCCACTGAGCAGTTCTTC CASSVDPTEQFF
- - TRBJ1-1 TRBV20-1 TGCAGTGCCAGCGGGACCGCGAACACTGAAGCTTTCTTT CSASGTANTEAFF
- - TRBJ2-2 TRBV29-1 TGCAGCGTTGGTCAGGGTGGAGCCGGGGAGCTGTTTTTT CSVGQGGAGELFF
- - TRBJ2-7 TRBV11-2 TGTGCCAGCAGCCGCCAAGGAGGACAGATAGTATCCTACGAGCAGTACTTC CASSRQGGQIVSYEQYF
TRBD2 - TRBJ2-3 TRBV7-9 TGTGCCAGCAGGGGTAGCGGGAGGACAGATACGCAGTATTTT CASRGSGRTDTQYF
- many TRBJ2-1 TRBV11-1 TGTGCCAGCAGCTTCGGCACTAAATCCTACAATGAGCAGTTCTTC CASSFGTKSYNEQFF
TRBD2 many TRBJ2-1 TRBV11-3 TGTGCCAGCAGCTGGGGACTAGCGGGAGATGAGCAGTTCTTC CASSWGLAGDEQFF
- many TRBJ1-4 TRBV12-3/TRBV12-4 TGTGCCAGCAGTACGGGACAATGGGGTGAAAAACTGTTTTTT CASSTGQWGEKLFF
TRBD1 few TRBJ1-2 TRBV29-1 TGCAGCGTTGATAGGGGGACAGGGGATGGCTACACCTTC CSVDRGTGDGYTF
TRBD1 many TRBJ1-4 TRBV7-2 TGTGCCAGCAGCTCCCAGGGGGCTTCTGTTGGGAAACTGTTTTTT CASSSQGASVGKLFF
- many TRBJ1-5 TRBV7-6 TGTGCCAGCAGCTTCCAGAATCAGCCCCAGCATTTT CASSFQNQPQHF
- few TRBJ1-1 TRBV6-5 TGTGCCAGCAGTTACGGGCCCAGCACTGAAGCTTTCTTT CASSYGPSTEAFF
- - TRBJ1-1 TRBV5-4 TGTACCAGCAGCTCCGCAGGCCGAGGGAACACTGAAGCTTTCTTT CTSSSAGRGNTEAFF
- - TRBJ1-2 TRBV6-6 TGTGCCAGCGAGAACTATGGCTACACCTTC CASENYGYTF
- many TRBJ1-5 TRBV19 TGTGCCAGTCGCCGGTCCCCTCATATTAGCAATCAGCCCCAGCATTTT CASRRSPHISNQPQHF
- few TRBJ1-6 TRBV11-2 TGTGCCAGCAGCTTAGTGGGAACAGGGTCCTCACCCCTCCACTTT CASSLVGTGSSPLHF
- many TRBJ2-3 TRBV7-6 TGTGCCAGCAGCTTACGGACTACTCTAGATACGCAGTATTTT CASSLRTTLDTQYF
- many TRBJ2-3 TRBV12-3/TRBV12-4 TGTGCCAGCGGGGTTAGCGGACCTGACACAGATACGCAGTATTTT CASGVSGPDTDTQYF
TRBD1 once TRBJ1-2 TRBV7-9 TGTGCCAGCAGCATCGGACAGGGGGCGCGGGGCTACACCTTC CASSIGQGARGYTF
- - TRBJ1-1 TRBV20-1 TGCAGTGCTAGCGGGGGCAGCTTGAACACTGAAGCTTTCTTT CSASGGSLNTEAFF
- many TRBJ2-3 TRBV6-1 TGTGCCAGCAGTGAAAAGGGGGGGCTCTACACAGATACGCAGTATTTT CASSEKGGLYTDTQYF
- many TRBJ1-5 TRBV7-2 TGTGCCAGCAGCCTCGGGCAGAGAAATCAGCCCCAGCATTTT CASSLGQRNQPQHF
- - TRBJ2-3 TRBV20-1 TGCAGTGCTAGAGGGTCCCCGGGGGCGGATACGCAGTATTTT CSARGSPGADTQYF
TRBD1 many TRBJ1-5 TRBV7-8 TGTGCCAGCAGCCCCGGGACAGGGGGCTATCAGCCCCAGCATTTT CASSPGTGGYQPQHF
- few TRBJ1-1 TRBV2 TGTGCCAGCAGTCCCGGGACATCGATCCCTGAAGCTTTCTTT CASSPGTSIPEAFF
- - TRBJ2-5 TRBV24-1 TGTGCCACATCTAGCAGGGACCAAGAGACCCAGTACTTC CATSSRDQETQYF
- - TRBJ2-1 TRBV12-3/TRBV12-4 TGTGCCAGCAGTTTATCACCTTACAATGAGCAGTTCTTC CASSLSPYNEQFF
- - TRBJ1-5 TRBV20-1 TGCAGTGCTCTAGGACAGCTGATCCACATTGGACAGCCCCAGCATTTT CSALGQLIHIGQPQHF